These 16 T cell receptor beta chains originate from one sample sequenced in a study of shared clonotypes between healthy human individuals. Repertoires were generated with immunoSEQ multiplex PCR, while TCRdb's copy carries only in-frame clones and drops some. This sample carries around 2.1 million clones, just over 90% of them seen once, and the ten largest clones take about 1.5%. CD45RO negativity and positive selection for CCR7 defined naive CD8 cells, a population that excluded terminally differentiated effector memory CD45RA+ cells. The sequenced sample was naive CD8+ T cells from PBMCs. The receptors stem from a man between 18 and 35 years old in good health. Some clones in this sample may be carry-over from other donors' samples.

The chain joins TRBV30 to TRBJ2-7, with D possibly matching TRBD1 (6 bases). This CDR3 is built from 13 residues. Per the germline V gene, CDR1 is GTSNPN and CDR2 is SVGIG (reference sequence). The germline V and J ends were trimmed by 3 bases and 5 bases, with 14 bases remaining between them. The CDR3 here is CAWRFRGNNEQYF. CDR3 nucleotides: TGTGCCTGGAGGTTCAGGGGTAACAACGAGCAGTACTTC. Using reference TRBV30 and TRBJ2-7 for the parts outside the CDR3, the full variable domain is SQTIHQWPATLVQPVGSPLSLECTVEGTSNPNLYWYRQAAGRGLQLLFYSVGIGQISSEVPQNLSASRPQDRQFILSSKKLLLSDSGFYLCAWRFRGNNEQYFGPGTRLTVT.

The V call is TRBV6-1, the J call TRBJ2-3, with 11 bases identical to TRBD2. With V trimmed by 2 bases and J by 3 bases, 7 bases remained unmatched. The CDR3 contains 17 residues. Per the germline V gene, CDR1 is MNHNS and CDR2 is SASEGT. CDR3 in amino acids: CASSERSGRAWTDTQYF. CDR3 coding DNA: TGTGCCAGCAGTGAACGTAGCGGGAGGGCCTGGACAGATACGCAGTATTTT.

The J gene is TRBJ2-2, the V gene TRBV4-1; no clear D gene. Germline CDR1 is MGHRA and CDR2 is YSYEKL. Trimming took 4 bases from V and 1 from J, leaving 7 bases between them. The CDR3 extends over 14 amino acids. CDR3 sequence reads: CASSPRKNTGELFF. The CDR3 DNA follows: TGCGCCAGCAGCCCGCGGAAGAACACCGGGGAGCTGTTTTTT.

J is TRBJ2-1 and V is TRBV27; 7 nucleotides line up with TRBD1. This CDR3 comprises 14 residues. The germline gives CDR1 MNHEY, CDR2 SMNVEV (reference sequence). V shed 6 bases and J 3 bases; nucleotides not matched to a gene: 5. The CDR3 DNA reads TGTGCCAGCAGGGGAACAGGGGTCTACAATGAGCAGTTCTTC. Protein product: CASRGTGVYNEQFF.

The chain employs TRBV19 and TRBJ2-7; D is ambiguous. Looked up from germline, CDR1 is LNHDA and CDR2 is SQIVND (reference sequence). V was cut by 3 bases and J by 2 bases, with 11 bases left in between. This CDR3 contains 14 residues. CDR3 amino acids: CASSMRHHPYEQYF. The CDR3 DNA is TGTGCCAGTAGTATGCGACACCATCCCTACGAGCAGTACTTC.

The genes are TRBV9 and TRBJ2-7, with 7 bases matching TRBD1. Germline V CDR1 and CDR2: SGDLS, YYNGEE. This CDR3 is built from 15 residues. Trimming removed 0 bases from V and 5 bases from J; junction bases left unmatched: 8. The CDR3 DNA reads TGTGCCAGCAGCGTAGTTGAGACAGGGAGCAACGAGCAGTACTTC. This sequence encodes CASSVVETGSNEQYF.

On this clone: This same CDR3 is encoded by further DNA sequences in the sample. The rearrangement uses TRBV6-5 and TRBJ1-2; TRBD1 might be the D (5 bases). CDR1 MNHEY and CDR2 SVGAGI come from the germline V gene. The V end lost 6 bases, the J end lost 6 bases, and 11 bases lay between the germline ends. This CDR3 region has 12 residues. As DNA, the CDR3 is TGTGCCAGCAGCCTTACAGGCGATGGCTACACCTTC. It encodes CASSLTGDGYTF.

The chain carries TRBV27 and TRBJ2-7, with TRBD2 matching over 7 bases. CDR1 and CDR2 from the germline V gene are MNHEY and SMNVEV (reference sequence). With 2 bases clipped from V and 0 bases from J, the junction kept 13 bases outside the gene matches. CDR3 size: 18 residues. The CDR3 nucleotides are TGTGCCAGCAGTTTACGGGGCCTAGCGGAGACCTTCTCCTACGAGCAGTACTTC. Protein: CASSLRGLAETFSYEQYF.

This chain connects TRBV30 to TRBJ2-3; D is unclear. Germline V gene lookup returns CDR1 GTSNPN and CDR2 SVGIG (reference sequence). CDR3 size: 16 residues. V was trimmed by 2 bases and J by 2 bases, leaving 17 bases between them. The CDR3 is CAWSFDMLVNTDTQYF. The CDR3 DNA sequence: TGTGCCTGGAGTTTCGACATGCTAGTTAACACAGATACGCAGTATTTT.

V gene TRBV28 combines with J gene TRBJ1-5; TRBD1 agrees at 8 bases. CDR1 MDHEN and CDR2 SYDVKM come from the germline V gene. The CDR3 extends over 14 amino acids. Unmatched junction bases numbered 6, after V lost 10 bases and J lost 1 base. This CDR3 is CATRGQGSNQPQHF. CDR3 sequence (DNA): TGTGCCACCAGGGGGCAGGGAAGCAATCAGCCCCAGCATTTT.

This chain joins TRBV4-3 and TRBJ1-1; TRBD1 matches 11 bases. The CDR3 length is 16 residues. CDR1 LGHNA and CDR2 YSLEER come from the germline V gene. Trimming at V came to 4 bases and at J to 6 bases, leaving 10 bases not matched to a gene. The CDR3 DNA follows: TGCGCCAGCAGCCCCCGGACAGGGGGCTTGGACGCTGAAGCTTTCTTT. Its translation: CASSPRTGGLDAEAFF.

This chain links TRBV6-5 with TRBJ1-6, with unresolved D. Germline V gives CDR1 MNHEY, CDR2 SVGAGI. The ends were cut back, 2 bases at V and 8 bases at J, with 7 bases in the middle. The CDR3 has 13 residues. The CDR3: CASSYDGDSPLHF. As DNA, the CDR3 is TGTGCCAGCAGTTACGACGGGGATTCACCCCTCCACTTT.

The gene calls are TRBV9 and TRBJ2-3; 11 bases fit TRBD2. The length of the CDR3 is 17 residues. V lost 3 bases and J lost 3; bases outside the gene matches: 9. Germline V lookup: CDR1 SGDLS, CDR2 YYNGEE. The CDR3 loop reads CASSGVPLAGGTDTQYF. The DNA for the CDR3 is TGTGCCAGCAGCGGCGTCCCCCTAGCGGGAGGTACAGATACGCAGTATTTT. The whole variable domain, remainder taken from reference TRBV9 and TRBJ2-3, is DSGVTQTPKHLITATGQRVTLRCSPRSGDLSVYWYQQSLDQGLQFLIQYYNGEERAKGNILERFSAQQFPDLHSELNLSSLELGDSALYFCASSGVPLAGGTDTQYFGPGTRLTVL.

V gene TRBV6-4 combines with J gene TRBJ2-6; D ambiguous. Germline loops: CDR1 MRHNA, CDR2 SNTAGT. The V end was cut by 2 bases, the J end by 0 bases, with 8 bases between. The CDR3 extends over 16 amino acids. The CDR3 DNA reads TGTGCCAGCAGTGACGCCCGCGGCTCTGGGGCCAACGTCCTGACTTTC. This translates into CASSDARGSGANVLTF.

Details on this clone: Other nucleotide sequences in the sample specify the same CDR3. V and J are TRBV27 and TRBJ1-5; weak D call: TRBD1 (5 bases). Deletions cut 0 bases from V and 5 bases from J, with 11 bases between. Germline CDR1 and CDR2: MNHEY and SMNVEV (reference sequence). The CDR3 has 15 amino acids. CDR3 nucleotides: TGTGCCAGCAGTTTATCGCAAGGGACCCATCAGCCCCAGCATTTT. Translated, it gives CASSLSQGTHQPQHF.

Here the CDR3 reads CASSYRGGAEAFF. CDR3 in DNA: TGTGCCAGCAGCTACAGGGGGGGAGCTGAAGCTTTCTTT. This chain uses TRBV27 with TRBJ1-1, with 8 bases that match TRBD1. Trimming removed 6 bases from V and 6 bases from J; junction bases left unmatched: 6. The germline V gene encodes CDR1 MNHEY and CDR2 SMNVEV (reference sequence). CDR3 length equals 13 residues.